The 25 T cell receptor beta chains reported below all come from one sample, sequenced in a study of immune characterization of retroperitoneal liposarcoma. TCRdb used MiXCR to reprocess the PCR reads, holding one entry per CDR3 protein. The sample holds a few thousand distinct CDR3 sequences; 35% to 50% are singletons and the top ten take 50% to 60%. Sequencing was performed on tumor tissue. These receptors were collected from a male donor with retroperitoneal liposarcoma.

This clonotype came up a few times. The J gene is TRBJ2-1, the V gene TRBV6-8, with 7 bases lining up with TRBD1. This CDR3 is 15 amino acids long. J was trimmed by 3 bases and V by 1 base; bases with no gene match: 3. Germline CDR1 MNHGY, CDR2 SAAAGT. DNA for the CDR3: TGTGCCAGCAGTTACTGGGGACAGAGCTACAATGAGCAGTTCTTC. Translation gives CASSYWGQSYNEQFF.

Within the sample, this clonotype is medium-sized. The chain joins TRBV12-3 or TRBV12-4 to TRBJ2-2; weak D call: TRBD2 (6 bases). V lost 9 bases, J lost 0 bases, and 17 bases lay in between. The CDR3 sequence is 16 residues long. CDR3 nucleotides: TGTGCCAGTGGATTAGCGGATGCCGCGAACACCGGGGAGCTGTTTTTT. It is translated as CASGLADAANTGELFF.

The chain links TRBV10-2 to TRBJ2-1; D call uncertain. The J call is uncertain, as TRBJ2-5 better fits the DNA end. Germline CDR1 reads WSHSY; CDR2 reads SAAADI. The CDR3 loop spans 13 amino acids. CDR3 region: CASSESGPETQYF. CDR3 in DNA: TGCGCCAGCAGTGAGTCGGGCCCAGAGACCCAGTACTTC.

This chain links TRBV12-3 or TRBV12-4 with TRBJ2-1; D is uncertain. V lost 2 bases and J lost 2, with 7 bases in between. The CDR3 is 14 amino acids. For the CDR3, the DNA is TGTGCCAGCAGTTTACACGGAGCCTACAATGAGCAGTTCTTC. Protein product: CASSLHGAYNEQFF.

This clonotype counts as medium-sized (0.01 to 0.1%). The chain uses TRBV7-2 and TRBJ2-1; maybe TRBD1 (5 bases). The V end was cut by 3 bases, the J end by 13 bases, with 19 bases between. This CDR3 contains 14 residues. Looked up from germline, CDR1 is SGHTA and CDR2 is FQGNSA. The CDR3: CASSLSGWSETQFF. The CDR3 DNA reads TGTGCCAGCAGCTTGTCAGGGTGGTCCGAGACCCAGTTCTTC.

The CDR3 bases are TGTGCCAGCAGCTGGATGGGCAGGGGTAACACCGGGGAGCTGTTTTTT. Protein product: CASSWMGRGNTGELFF. The chain has TRBV7-3 and TRBJ2-2; TRBD1 might be the D (6 bases). Per germline, CDR1 SGHTA and CDR2 FQGTGA. Trimming removed 4 bases from V and 2 bases from J, with 14 bases in between. This CDR3 region has 16 residues.

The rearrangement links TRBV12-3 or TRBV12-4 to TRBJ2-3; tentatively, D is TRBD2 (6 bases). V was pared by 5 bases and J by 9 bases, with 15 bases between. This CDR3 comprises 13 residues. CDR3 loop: CASSTLGGATQYF. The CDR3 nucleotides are TGTGCCAGCAGTACTCTAGGCGGGGCAACGCAGTATTTT.

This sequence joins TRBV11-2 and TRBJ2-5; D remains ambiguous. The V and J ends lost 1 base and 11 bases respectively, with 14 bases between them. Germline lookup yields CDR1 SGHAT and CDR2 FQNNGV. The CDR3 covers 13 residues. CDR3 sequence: CASSLGVLNEQYF. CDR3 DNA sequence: TGTGCCAGCAGCTTAGGGGTTCTCAATGAGCAGTACTTC.

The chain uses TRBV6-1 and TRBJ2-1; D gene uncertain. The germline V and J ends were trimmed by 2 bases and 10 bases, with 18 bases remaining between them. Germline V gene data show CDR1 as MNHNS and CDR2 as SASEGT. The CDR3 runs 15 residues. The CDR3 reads CASSEMVGGFYEQFF. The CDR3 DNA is TGTGCCAGCAGTGAAATGGTAGGTGGGTTCTACGAGCAGTTCTTC.

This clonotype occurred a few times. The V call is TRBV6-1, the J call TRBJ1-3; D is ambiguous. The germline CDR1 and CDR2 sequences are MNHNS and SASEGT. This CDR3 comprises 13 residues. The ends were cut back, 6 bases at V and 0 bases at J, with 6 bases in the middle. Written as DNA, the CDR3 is TGTGCCAGCAGACAGAGCTCTGGAAACACCATATATTTT. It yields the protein CASRQSSGNTIYF.

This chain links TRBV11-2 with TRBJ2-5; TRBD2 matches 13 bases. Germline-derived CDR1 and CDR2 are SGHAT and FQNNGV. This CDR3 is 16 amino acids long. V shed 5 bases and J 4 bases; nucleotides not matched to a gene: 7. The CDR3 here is CASSRTSGSSRETQYF. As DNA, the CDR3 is TGTGCCAGCAGCCGGACTAGCGGGAGCTCCCGAGAGACCCAGTACTTC.

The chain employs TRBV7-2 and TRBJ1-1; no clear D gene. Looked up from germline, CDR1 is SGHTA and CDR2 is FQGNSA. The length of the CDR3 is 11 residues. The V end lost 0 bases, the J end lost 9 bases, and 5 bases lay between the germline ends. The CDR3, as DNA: TGTGCCAGCAGCTTAGCACAGAAAGCTTTCTTT. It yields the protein CASSLAQKAFF. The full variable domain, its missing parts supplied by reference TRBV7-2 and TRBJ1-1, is GAGVSQSPSNKVTEKGKDVELRCDPISGHTALYWYRQSLGQGLEFLIYFQGNSAPDKSGLPSDRFSAERTGGSVSTLTIQRTQQEDSAVYLCASSLAQKAFFGQGTRLTVV.

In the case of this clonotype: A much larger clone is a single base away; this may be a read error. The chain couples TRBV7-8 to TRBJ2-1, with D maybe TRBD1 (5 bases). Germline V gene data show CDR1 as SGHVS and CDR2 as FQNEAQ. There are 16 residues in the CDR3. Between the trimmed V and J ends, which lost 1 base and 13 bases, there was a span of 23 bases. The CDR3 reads CASSLVLDRGQETQFF. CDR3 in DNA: TGTGCCAGCAGCTTAGTTTTAGACAGAGGACAAGAGACCCAGTTCTTC. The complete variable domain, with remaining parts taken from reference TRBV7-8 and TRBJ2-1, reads GAGVSQSPRYKVAKRGQDVALRCDPISGHVSLFWYQQALGQGPEFLTYFQNEAQLDKSGLPSDRFFAERPEGSVSTLKIQRTQQEDSAVYLCASSLVLDRGQETQFFGPGTRLTVL.

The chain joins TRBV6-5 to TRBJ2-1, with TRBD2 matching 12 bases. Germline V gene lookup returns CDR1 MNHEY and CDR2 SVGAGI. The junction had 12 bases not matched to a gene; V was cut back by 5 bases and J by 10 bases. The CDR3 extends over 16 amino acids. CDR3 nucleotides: TGTGCCAGCAGTAAACCGACTAGCGGGGGACCCAAGGAGCAGTTCTTC. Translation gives CASSKPTSGGPKEQFF.

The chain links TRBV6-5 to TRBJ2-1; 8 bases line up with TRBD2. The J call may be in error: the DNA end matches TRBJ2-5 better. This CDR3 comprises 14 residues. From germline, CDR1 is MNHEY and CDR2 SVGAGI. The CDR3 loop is CASRISGGVGTQYF. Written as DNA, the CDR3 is TGTGCCAGCAGAATTTCGGGGGGGGTGGGGACCCAGTACTTC.

The CDR3 coding sequence is TGTGCCAGCAGCTTAGGAGCACGGGGTACAGATACGCAGTATTTT. Its protein product is CASSLGARGTDTQYF. The rearrangement joins TRBV7-2 to TRBJ2-3, with D perhaps TRBD2 (5 bases). The V end lost 1 base, the J end lost 3 bases, and 11 bases lay between the germline ends. Germline V CDR1 and CDR2: SGHTA, FQGNSA. The CDR3 contains 15 residues.

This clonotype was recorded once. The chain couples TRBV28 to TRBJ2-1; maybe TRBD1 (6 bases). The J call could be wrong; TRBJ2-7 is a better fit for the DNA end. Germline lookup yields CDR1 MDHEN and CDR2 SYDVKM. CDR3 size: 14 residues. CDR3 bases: TGTGCCAGCAGTGGGCCGGACAGAGCCTACGAGCAGTACTTC. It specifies CASSGPDRAYEQYF.

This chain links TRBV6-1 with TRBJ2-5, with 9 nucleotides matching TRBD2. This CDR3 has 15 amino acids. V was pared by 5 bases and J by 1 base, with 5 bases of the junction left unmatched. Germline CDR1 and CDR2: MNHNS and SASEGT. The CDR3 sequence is CASSTLAGSQETQYF. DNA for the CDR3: TGTGCCAGCAGTACCCTAGCGGGGTCCCAAGAGACCCAGTACTTC.

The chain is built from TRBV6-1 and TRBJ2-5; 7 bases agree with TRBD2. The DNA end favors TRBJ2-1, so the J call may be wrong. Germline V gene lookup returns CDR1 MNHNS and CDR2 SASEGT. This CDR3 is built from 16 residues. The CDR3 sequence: CASSSPSGEGQETQFF. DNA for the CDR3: TGTGCCAGCAGTTCTCCGAGCGGGGAGGGCCAAGAGACCCAGTTCTTC.

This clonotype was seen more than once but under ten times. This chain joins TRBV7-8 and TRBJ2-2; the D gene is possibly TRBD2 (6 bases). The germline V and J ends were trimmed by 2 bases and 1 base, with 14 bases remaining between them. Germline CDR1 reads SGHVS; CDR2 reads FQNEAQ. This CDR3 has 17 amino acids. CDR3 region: CASSLPTQAGNTGELFF. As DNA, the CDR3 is TGTGCCAGCAGCTTACCGACCCAAGCGGGGAACACCGGGGAGCTGTTTTTT. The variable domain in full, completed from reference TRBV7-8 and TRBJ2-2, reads GAGVSQSPRYKVAKRGQDVALRCDPISGHVSLFWYQQALGQGPEFLTYFQNEAQLDKSGLPSDRFFAERPEGSVSTLKIQRTQQEDSAVYLCASSLPTQAGNTGELFFGEGSRLTVL.

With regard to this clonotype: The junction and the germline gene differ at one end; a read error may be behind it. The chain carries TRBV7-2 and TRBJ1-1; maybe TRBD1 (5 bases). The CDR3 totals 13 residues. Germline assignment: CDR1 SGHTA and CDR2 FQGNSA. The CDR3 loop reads CASSSTANTGAFF. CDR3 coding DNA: TGTGCCAGCAGCTCGACAGCGAACACTGGAGCTTTCTTT.

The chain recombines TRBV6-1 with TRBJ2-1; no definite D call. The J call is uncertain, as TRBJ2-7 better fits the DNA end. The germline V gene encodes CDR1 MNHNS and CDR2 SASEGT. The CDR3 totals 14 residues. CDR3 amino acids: CASSSRPQTDEQYF. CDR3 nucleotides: TGTGCCAGCAGTTCTAGACCGCAAACGGACGAGCAGTACTTC.

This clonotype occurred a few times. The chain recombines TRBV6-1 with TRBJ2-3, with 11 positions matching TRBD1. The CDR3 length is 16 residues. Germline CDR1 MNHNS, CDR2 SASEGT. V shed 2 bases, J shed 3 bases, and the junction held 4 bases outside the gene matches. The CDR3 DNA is TGTGCCAGCAGTGAATGGGGGACAGGGGGGACAGATACGCAGTATTTT. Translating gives CASSEWGTGGTDTQYF.

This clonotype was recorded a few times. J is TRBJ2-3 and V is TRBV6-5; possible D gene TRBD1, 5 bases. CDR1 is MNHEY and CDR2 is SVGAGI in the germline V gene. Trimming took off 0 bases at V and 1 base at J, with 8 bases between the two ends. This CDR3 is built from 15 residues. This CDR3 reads CASSYSGQGTDTQYF. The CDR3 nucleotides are TGTGCCAGCAGTTACTCGGGGCAGGGCACAGATACGCAGTATTTT.

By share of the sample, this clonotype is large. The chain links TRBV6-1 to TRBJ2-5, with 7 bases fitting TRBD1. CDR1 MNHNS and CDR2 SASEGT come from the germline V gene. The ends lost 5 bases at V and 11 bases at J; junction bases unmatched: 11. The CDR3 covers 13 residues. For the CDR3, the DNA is TGTGCCAGCAGTTCTGGGACAGAAAATGAGCAGTACTTC. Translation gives CASSSGTENEQYF.